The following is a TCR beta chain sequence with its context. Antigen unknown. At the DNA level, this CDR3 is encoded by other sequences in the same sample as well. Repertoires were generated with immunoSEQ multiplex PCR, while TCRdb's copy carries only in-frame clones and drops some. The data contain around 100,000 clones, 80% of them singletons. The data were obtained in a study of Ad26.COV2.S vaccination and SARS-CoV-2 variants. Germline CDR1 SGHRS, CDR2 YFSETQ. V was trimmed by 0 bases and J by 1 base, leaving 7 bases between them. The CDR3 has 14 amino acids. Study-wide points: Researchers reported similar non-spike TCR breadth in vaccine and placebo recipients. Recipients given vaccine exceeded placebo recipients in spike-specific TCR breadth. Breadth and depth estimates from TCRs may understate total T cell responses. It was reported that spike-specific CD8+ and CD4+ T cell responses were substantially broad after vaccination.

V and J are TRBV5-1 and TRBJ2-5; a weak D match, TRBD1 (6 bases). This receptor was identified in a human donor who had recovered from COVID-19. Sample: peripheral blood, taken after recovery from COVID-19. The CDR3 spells CASSLGTAQETQYF. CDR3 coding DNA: TGCGCCAGCAGCTTGGGGACAGCCCAAGAGACCCAGTACTTC.